This TCR beta chain came from a study of blood T cell repertoires in COVID-19. From germline, CDR1 is LNHDA and CDR2 SQIVND (reference sequence). V was pared by 8 bases and J by 7 bases, with 11 bases between. The CDR3 is made up of 12 amino acids. Produced via immunoSEQ multiplex PCR; TCRdb's table is partial and in-frame only. This table has tens of thousands of clones, around 89% appearing once. This TCR derives from a human donor in a cohort sampled during active COVID-19. Sequencing was performed on peripheral blood. The chain uses TRBV19 and TRBJ2-2, with D perhaps TRBD1 (6 bases). For the CDR3, the DNA is TGTGCCAGTTTGCAGGGGTTCGGGGAGCTGTTTTTT. This encodes CASLQGFGELFF. The whole variable domain, remainder taken from reference TRBV19 and TRBJ2-2, is DGGITQSPKYLFRKEGQNVTLSCEQNLNHDAMYWYRQDPGQGLRLIYYSQIVNDFQKGDIAEGYSVSREKKESFPLTVTSAQKNPTAFYLCASLQGFGELFFGEGSRLTVL.